The 15 T cell receptor beta chains given below trace back to one sample, sequenced in a study of T cells in Graves' hyperthyroidism and ophthalmopathy. RNA transcripts gave rise to amplified TCR beta CDR3 regions. Researchers ran a first-round RT-PCR on the TCR CDR3 using the HTBI primer set. From the multiplex PCR reads, TCRdb called clonotypes with MiXCR, one entry per CDR3 protein. The sample shows more than 95,000 distinct CDR3 sequences, about 50% of them seen only once. Sequenced input: blood. These receptors all come from a man aged 35-49 years with Graves' hyperthyroidism.

This clonotype was seen repeatedly, ten times or more. This chain's CDR3 is CASSIVRDETQYF. CDR3 bases: TGTGCCAGTAGTATTGTTAGGGATGAGACCCAGTACTTC. The chain joins TRBV19 to TRBJ2-5, with D unclear. Germline V gene lookup returns CDR1 LNHDA and CDR2 SQIVND (reference sequence). V was shortened by 3 bases and J by 5 bases, with 10 bases between the two germline ends. There are 13 residues in the CDR3.

Concerning this clonotype itself: This may come from a read error, since a much larger clone is one base off. J is TRBJ2-3 and V is TRBV5-4; a possible D gene is TRBD2 (6 bases). CDR1 and CDR2 from the germline V gene are SGHNT and YYREEE (reference sequence). This CDR3 is built from 16 residues. The CDR3 DNA sequence: TGTGCCCGCAGCTTGAAGGAGGGTCTCCCTACAGATACGCAGTATTTT. It yields the protein CARSLKEGLPTDTQYF.

At least ten counts were recorded for this clonotype. The junction does not match germline at one end; this may be a read error. This chain uses TRBV11-3 with TRBJ2-7; 11 bases match TRBD1. The CDR3 spans 16 residues. The germline V gene has CDR1 SGHNT and CDR2 YENEEA. The CDR3 DNA is TGTGCCAGCAGCCTAGAGGTCGGGACAGGGGGCTACGAGCAGTACTTC. Translating it yields CASSLEVGTGGYEQYF.

The table lists this clonotype with a count of one. The rearrangement joins TRBV15 to TRBJ2-1, with D possibly being TRBD1 or TRBD2 (5 bases each). CDR1 LNHNV and CDR2 YYDKDF come from the germline V gene (reference sequence). V lost 5 bases and J 6 bases, leaving 20 bases between the germline ends. This CDR3 is 16 amino acids long. The CDR3 reads CATSGRRAPRGNEQFF. The CDR3 bases are TGTGCCACCAGCGGTCGCAGGGCCCCACGGGGCAATGAGCAGTTCTTC.

In this sample, this clonotype turned up many times. The rearrangement joins TRBV6-1 to TRBJ1-1; D is unresolved. The V and J ends lost 7 bases and 4 bases respectively, with 16 bases between them. This CDR3 comprises 14 residues. The germline V gene encodes CDR1 MNHNS and CDR2 SASEGT. The CDR3 coding sequence is TGTGCCAGCACCCATTGGACCTTGAGCACTGAAGCTTTCTTT. Its translation is CASTHWTLSTEAFF.

The J gene is TRBJ2-3, the V gene TRBV7-2; TRBD2 matches 11 bases. This CDR3 comprises 16 residues. Germline V CDR1 and CDR2: SGHTA, FQGNSA. V lost 5 bases, J lost 1 base, and 5 bases stayed unmatched. CDR3 coding DNA: TGTGCCAGCAGCCAAACTAGCGGGGGCGGCACAGATACGCAGTATTTT. Protein: CASSQTSGGGTDTQYF.

In this sample, this clonotype turned up many times. V gene TRBV7-8 combines with J gene TRBJ1-4, with D perhaps matching TRBD1 (5 bases). The germline V and J ends were trimmed by 5 bases and 4 bases, with 14 bases remaining between them. Per the germline V gene, CDR1 is SGHVS and CDR2 is FQNEAQ. The CDR3 has 15 amino acids. CDR3 protein: CASSRSRDFNEKLFF. In nucleotides, the CDR3 is TGTGCCAGCAGCCGGTCGAGGGACTTTAATGAAAAACTGTTTTTT.

This clonotype was recorded many times. The chain links TRBV2 to TRBJ2-3; 11 bases line up with TRBD2. CDR1 is SNHLY and CDR2 is FYNNEI in the germline V gene. J gave up 5 bases and V 6 bases, and 13 bases lay outside the gene matches. The CDR3 is 17 residues long. CDR3 sequence (DNA): TGTGCCAGCAGCCTGCACACTAGCGGGAGTCTTGTAGATACGCAGTATTTT. Translation: CASSLHTSGSLVDTQYF.

The V call is TRBV7-2, the J call TRBJ1-1; D is undetermined. V was clipped by 0 bases and J by 2 bases, with 10 bases between them. CDR1 SGHTA and CDR2 FQGNSA come from the germline V gene. CDR3 length equals 15 residues. The CDR3 region has the DNA TGTGCCAGCAGCTTAGCGCTGGCGGGAAACACTGAAGCTTTCTTT. Amino acids: CASSLALAGNTEAFF.

This clonotype was found once. The V gene is TRBV7-9, the J gene TRBJ2-7; 9 bases fit TRBD2. The CDR3 spans 14 residues. The trim removed 2 bases at V and 6 bases at J, leaving 5 bases unmatched. Germline CDR1 and CDR2: SEHNR and FQNEAQ (reference sequence). The CDR3 reads CASSLLPSGVEQYF. The CDR3 DNA reads as TGTGCCAGCAGCTTACTCCCTAGCGGGGTCGAGCAGTACTTC. The variable domain in full, completed from reference TRBV7-9 and TRBJ2-7, reads DTGVSQNPRHKITKRGQNVTFRCDPISEHNRLYWYRQTLGQGPEFLTYFQNEAQLEKSRLLSDRFSAERPKGSFSTLEIQRTEQGDSAMYLCASSLLPSGVEQYFGPGTRLTVT.

CDR3 bases: TGCAGCCCCCTGGAGAACACTGAAGCTTTCTTT. Its protein product is CSPLENTEAFF. This chain uses TRBV29-1 with TRBJ1-1; D gene unclear. The CDR3 runs to 11 residues. Trimming stripped 8 bases from V and 1 base from J, with 8 bases between. CDR1 and CDR2 (germline): SQVTM, ANQGSEA.

The J gene is TRBJ1-1, the V gene TRBV6-5; D not certain. Germline assignment: CDR1 MNHEY and CDR2 SVGAGI. V gave up 3 bases and J gave up 10 bases, with 15 bases separating them. CDR3 length: 13 residues. The CDR3 spells CASSYYGDTGAFF. The CDR3 DNA follows: TGTGCCAGCAGTTATTACGGAGACACGGGAGCTTTCTTT.

About this clonotype itself: Compared with germline, one end of the junction differs, possibly owing to a read error. The CDR3 coding sequence is TGTGCCAGCAGACCCGCAAAGGGGGGATCCTACAATGAGCAGCTCTTC. Its protein is CASRPAKGGSYNEQLF. The chain joins TRBV11-2 to TRBJ2-1; D may match TRBD1 or TRBD2 (6 bases each). Germline CDR1 reads SGHAT; CDR2 reads FQNNGV. The CDR3 spans 16 residues.

The J gene is TRBJ1-5, the V gene TRBV20-1; D ambiguous. The CDR3 contains 16 residues. Germline-derived CDR1 and CDR2 are DFQATT and SNEGSKA (reference sequence). Trimming pared 2 bases from V and 1 base from J, leaving 15 bases between. CDR3 in amino acids: CSARKSSGSSNQPQHF. CDR3 DNA: TGCAGTGCTAGAAAGTCTAGCGGGAGCAGCAATCAGCCCCAGCATTTT.

This clonotype was recorded many times. V gene TRBV6-2 or TRBV6-3 combines with J gene TRBJ2-7; D might be TRBD1 (5 bases). The CDR3 has 14 amino acids. The germline V and J ends were trimmed by 2 bases and 2 bases, with 10 bases remaining between them. CDR1 MNHEY and CDR2 SVGEGT come from the germline V gene. In DNA form, the CDR3 reads TGTGCCAGCAGTTACGACGGACACCCCTACGAGCAGTACTTC. This sequence encodes CASSYDGHPYEQYF.